This T cell receptor (beta chain) was sequenced during a study of Graves' ophthalmopathy and Graves' hyperthyroidism. Study-wide points: A model of 13 signatures distinguished ophthalmopathy from stable hyperthyroidism at approximately 90% sensitivity and roughly 82% specificity.

Only newly diagnosed hyperthyroidism patients aged 18 to 65, with under 2 months' duration, were enrolled. V lost 5 bases and J 3 bases, leaving 11 bases between the germline ends. CDR3 length: 14 amino acids. Germline CDR1 and CDR2: SGHTA and FQGNSA. This clonotype was recorded only once. Its antigen is not known. Amplified TCR beta CDR3 regions were obtained using RNA transcripts as template. After a first-round RT-PCR with HTBI primers, a second-round multiplex PCR was run. In TCRdb, the multiplex PCR reads were re-called with MiXCR into one record per CDR3 protein. The profile shows about 600,000 distinct CDR3 sequences, just under 40% of them singletons.

This TCR was sampled from an adult man with Graves' hyperthyroidism. What was sequenced was peripheral blood or thyroid tissue (not recorded which). The chain links TRBV7-2 to TRBJ2-4; D unresolved. CDR3 loop: CASSSARGKNIQYF. CDR3 nucleotide sequence: TGTGCCAGCAGCAGCGCAAGAGGCAAAAACATTCAGTACTTC.